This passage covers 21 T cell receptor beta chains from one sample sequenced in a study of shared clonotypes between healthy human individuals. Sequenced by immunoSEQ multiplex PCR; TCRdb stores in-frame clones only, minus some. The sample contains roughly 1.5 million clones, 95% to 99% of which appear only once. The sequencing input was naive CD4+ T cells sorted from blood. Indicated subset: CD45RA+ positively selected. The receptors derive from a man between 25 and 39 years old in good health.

Written as DNA, the CDR3 is TGCGCCAGCAGCGCTGGGACTCGAAACTACGAGCAGTACTTC. The encoded protein is CASSAGTRNYEQYF. The chain combines TRBV5-1 with TRBJ2-7; the D gene is possibly TRBD2 (6 bases). Germline V gene data show CDR1 as SGHRS and CDR2 as YFSETQ. V shed 4 bases and J shed 3 bases, with 14 bases lying between them. The CDR3 is made up of 14 amino acids. Full variable domain (rest looked up from reference TRBV5-1 and TRBJ2-7): KAGVTQTPRYLIKTRGQQVTLSCSPISGHRSVSWYQQTPGQGLQFLFEYFSETQRNKGNFPGRFSGRQFSNSRSEMNVSTLELGDSALYLCASSAGTRNYEQYFGPGTRLTVT.

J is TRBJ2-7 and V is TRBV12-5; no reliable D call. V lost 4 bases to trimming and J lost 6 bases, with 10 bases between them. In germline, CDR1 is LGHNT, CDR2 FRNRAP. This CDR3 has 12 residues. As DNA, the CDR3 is TGTGCTAGTGGTTCCGAGGTGGGCGAGCAGTACTTC. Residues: CASGSEVGEQYF.

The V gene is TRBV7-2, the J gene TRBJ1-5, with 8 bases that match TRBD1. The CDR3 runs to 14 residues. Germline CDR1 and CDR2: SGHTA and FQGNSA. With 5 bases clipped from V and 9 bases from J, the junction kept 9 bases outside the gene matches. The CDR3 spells CASSPDRVVRPQHF. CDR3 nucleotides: TGTGCCAGCAGCCCGGACAGGGTGGTGCGGCCCCAGCATTTT. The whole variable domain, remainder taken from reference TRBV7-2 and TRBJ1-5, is GAGVSQSPSNKVTEKGKDVELRCDPISGHTALYWYRQSLGQGLEFLIYFQGNSAPDKSGLPSDRFSAERTGGSVSTLTIQRTQQEDSAVYLCASSPDRVVRPQHFGDGTRLSIL.

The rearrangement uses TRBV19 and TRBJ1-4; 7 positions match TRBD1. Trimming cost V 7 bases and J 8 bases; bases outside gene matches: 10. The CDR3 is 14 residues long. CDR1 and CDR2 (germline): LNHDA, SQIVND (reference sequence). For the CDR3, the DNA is TGTGCCAGTACCCGACAGGGATCGGGAGAAAAACTGTTTTTT. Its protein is CASTRQGSGEKLFF.

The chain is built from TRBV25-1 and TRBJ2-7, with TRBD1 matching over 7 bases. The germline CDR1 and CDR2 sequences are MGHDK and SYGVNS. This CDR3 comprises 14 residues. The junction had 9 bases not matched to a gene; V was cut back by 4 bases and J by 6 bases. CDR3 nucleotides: TGTGCCAGCAGTGTACAGGGGACCTCCGGCGAGCAGTACTTC. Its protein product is CASSVQGTSGEQYF.

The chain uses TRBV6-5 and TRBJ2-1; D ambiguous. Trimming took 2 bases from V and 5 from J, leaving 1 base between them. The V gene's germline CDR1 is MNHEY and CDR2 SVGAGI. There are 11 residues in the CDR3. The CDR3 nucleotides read TGTGCCAGCAGTTACAACAATGAGCAGTTCTTC. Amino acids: CASSYNNEQFF.

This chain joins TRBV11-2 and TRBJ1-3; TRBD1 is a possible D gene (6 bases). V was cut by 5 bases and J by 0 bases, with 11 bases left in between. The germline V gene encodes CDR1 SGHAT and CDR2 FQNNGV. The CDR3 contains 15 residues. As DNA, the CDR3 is TGTGCCAGCAGCAACAGGGTCAGCTCTGGAAACACCATATATTTT. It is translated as CASSNRVSSGNTIYF.

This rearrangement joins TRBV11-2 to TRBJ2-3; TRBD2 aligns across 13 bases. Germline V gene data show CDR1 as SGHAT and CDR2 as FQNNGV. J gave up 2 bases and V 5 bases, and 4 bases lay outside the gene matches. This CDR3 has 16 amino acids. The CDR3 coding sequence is TGTGCCAGCAGCCCACTAGCGGGAGGGATCACAGATACGCAGTATTTT. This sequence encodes CASSPLAGGITDTQYF.

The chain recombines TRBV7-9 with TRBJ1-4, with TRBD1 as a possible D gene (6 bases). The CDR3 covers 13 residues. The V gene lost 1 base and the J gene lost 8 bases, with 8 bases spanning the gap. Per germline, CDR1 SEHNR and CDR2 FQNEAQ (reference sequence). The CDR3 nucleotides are TGTGCCAGCAGCTTAGGGACAGAAGAAAAACTGTTTTTT. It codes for CASSLGTEEKLFF.

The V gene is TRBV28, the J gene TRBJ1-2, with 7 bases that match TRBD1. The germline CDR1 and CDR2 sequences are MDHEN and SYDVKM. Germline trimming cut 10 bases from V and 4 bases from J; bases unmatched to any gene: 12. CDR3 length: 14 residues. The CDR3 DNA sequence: TGTGCCATCCACAGGGGTGAAGGTCTCTATGGCTACACCTTC. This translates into CAIHRGEGLYGYTF.

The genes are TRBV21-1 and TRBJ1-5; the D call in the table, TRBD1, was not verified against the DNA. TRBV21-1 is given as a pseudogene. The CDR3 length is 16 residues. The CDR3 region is CASSKVGTDSNQPQHF. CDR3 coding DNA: TGTGCCAGCAGCAAAGTGGGGACAGATAGCAATCAGCCCCAGCATTTT.

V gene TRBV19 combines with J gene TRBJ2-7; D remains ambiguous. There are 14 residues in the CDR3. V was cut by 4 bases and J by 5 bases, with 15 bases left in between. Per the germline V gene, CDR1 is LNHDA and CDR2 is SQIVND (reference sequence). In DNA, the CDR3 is TGTGCCAGTAGTACGTCTCGTATCCCAGACGAGCAGTACTTC. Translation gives CASSTSRIPDEQYF.

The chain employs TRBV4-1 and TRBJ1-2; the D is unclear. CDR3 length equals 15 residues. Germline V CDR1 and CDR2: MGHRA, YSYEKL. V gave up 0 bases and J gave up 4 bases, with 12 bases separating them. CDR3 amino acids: CASSQEVSKIYGYTF. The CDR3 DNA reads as TGCGCCAGCAGCCAAGAAGTCAGTAAAATCTATGGCTACACCTTC.

The CDR3 reads CASSFEWATEAFF. The CDR3 nucleotides read TGTGCCAGCAGCTTTGAGTGGGCCACTGAAGCTTTCTTT. The chain carries TRBV5-5 and TRBJ1-1; no clear D. This CDR3 region has 13 residues. With 2 bases removed from V and 4 bases from J, the gap between germline ends came to 9 bases. Per germline, CDR1 SGHKS and CDR2 YYEKEE (reference sequence).

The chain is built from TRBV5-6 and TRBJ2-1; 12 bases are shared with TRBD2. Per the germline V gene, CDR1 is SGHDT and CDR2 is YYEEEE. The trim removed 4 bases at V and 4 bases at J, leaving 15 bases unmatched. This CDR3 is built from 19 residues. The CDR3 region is CASSQSRVRLAGVYNEQFF. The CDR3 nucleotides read TGTGCCAGCAGCCAATCTCGAGTCAGACTAGCGGGAGTATACAATGAGCAGTTCTTC.

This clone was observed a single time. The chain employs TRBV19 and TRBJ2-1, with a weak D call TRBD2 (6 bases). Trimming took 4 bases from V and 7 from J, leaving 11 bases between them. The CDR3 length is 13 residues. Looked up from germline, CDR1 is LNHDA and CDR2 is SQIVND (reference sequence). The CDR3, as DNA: TGTGCCAGTAGTAAGACTAGGGAAAATGAGCAGTTCTTC. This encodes CASSKTRENEQFF.

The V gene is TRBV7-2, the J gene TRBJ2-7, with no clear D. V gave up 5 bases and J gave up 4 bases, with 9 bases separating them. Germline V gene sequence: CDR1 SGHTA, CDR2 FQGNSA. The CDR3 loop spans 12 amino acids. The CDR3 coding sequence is TGTGCCAGCAGCCCCGCTGTTTACGAGCAGTACTTC. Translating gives CASSPAVYEQYF.

DNA for the CDR3: TGCGCCAGCAGCTTGGTCGCTGGAAACACCATATATTTT. Protein: CASSLVAGNTIYF. The chain uses TRBV5-1 and TRBJ1-3; D remains ambiguous. Germline CDR1 reads SGHRS; CDR2 reads YFSETQ. This CDR3 spans 13 amino acids. Trimming cost V 0 bases and J 2 bases, with 3 bases left between them.

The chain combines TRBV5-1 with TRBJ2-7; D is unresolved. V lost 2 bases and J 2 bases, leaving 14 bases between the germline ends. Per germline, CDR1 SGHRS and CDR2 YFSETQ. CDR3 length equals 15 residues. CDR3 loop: CASSFTPAIPYEQYF. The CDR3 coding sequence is TGCGCCAGCAGCTTTACCCCTGCCATACCCTACGAGCAGTACTTC. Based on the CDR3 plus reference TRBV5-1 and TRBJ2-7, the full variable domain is KAGVTQTPRYLIKTRGQQVTLSCSPISGHRSVSWYQQTPGQGLQFLFEYFSETQRNKGNFPGRFSGRQFSNSRSEMNVSTLELGDSALYLCASSFTPAIPYEQYFGPGTRLTVT.

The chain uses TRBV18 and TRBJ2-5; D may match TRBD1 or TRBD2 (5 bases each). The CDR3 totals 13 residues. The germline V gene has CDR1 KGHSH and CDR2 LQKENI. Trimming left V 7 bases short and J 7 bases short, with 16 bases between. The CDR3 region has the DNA TGTGCCAGCTTGACGGACATCGGAGGGACCCAGTACTTC. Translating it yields CASLTDIGGTQYF.

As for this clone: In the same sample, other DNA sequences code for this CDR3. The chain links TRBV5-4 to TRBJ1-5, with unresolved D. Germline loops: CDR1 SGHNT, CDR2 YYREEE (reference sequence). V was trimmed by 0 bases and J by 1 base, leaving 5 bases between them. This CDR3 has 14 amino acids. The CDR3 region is CASSLEGSNQPQHF. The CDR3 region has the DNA TGTGCCAGCAGCTTGGAAGGAAGCAATCAGCCCCAGCATTTT.